This T cell receptor beta chain came from a study of PD-L1 blockade in urothelial cancer. Study details: Samples came from 3 weeks, at the second dose, and 6 weeks into treatment.

Time point given: pretreatment peripheral blood. Profiled with immunoSEQ multiplex PCR; TCRdb holds only in-frame clones, not every one. The table records tens of thousands of clones, 60% to 85% of them present only once. The CDR3 has 14 residues. Germline loops: CDR1 MGHRA, CDR2 YSYEKL. Trimming left V 1 base short and J 12 bases short, with 16 bases between. The receptor comes from a man between 65 and 79 years old with urothelial cancer. V is TRBV4-1 and J is TRBJ2-1, with D possibly being TRBD1 (5 bases). The material was PBMCs, obtained around atezolizumab (anti-PD-L1) treatment. The CDR3 coding sequence is TGCGCCAGCAGCCAAGGGGGCCAGTGGTCGAGGCAGTTCTTC. It is translated as CASSQGGQWSRQFF.